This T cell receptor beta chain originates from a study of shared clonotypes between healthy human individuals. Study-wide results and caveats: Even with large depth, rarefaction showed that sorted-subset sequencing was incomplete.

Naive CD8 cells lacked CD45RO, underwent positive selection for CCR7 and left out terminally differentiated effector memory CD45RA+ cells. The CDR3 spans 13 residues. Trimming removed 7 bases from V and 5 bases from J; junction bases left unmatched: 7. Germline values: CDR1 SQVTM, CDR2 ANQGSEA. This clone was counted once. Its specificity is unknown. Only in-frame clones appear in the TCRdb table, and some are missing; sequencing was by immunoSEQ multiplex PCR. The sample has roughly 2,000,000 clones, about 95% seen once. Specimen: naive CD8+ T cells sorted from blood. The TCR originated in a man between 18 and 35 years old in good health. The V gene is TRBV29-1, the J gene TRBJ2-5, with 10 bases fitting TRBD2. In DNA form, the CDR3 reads TGCAGCGGCCTAGCGGGAGTGAGCGAGACCCAGTACTTC. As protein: CSGLAGVSETQYF.